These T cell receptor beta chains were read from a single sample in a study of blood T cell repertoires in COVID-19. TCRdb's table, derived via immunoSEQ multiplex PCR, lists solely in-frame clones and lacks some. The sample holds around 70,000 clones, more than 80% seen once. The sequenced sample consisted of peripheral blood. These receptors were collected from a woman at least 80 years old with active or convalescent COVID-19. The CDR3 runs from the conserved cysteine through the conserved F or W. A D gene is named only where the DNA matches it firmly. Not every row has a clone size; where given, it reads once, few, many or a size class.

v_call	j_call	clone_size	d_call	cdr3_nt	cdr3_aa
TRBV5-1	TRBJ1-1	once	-	TGCGCCAGCAGCTTCCCGGGGGAAGGCACTGAAGCTTTCTTT	CASSFPGEGTEAFF
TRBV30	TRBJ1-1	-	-	TGTGCCTGGACGTTGGGCGACAGGCAGATGAACACTGAAGCTTTCTTT	CAWTLGDRQMNTEAFF
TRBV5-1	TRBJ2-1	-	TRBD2	TGCGCCAGCAGCCCGGCGGGGGCGGGGGGCTACAATGAGCAGTTCTTC	CASSPAGAGGYNEQFF
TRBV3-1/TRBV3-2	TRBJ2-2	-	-	TGTGCCAGCAGCCTAGGTCTTATAGGGAGAGAGCTGTTTTTT	CASSLGLIGRELFF
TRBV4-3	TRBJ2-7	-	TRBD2	TGCGCCAGCAGCCAAGATGGACTAGCGGGACGCTACGAGCAGTACTTC	CASSQDGLAGRYEQYF
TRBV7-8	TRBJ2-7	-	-	TGTGCCAGCAGCCCCCGGATAGGGGACTCCTCCTACGAGCAGTACTTC	CASSPRIGDSSYEQYF
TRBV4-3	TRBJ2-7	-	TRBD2	TGCGCCAGCAGCCAAGGCGGCGGGAGAAGTTACGAGCAGTACTTC	CASSQGGGRSYEQYF
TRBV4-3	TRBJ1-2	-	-	TGCGCCAGCAGCCCTGGGGGGATTGATGGCTACACCTTC	CASSPGGIDGYTF
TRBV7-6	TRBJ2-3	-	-	TGTGCCAGCAGCTTAGGGACAGCCGTAAGCACAGATACGCAGTATTTT	CASSLGTAVSTDTQYF
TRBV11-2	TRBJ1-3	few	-	TGTGCCAGCAGCTTAACCACAGGAAACACCATATATTTT	CASSLTTGNTIYF
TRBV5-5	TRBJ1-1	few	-	TGTGCCAGCAGCTTGCGGGGGATGAACACTGAAGCTTTCTTT	CASSLRGMNTEAFF
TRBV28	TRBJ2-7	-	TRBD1	TGTGCCAGCAGTTTAGGGCCCCCGGGACAGAAATACTACGAGCAGTACTTC	CASSLGPPGQKYYEQYF
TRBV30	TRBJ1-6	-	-	TGTGCCTGGAGGGTCCCGGGGGGAGATTCACCCCTCCACTTT	CAWRVPGGDSPLHF
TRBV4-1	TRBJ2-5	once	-	TGCGCCAGCAGCCAAGTTCGGGAGACCCAGTACTTC	CASSQVRETQYF
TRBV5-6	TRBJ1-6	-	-	TGTGCCAGCAGCTGGGCGGGACGCTATAATTCACCCCTCCACTTT	CASSWAGRYNSPLHF
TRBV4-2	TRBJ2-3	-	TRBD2	TGTGCCAGCAGCCAAGAGGGGTCTGCGGGGGGGTTTCCTGGAGATACGCAGTATTTT	CASSQEGSAGGFPGDTQYF
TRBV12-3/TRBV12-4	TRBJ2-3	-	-	TGTGCCAGCAGCAAAATGTCAGATACGCAGTATTTT	CASSKMSDTQYF
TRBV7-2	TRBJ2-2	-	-	TGTGCCAGCAGCCGGGGAGCGGAAATCACCGGGGAGCTGTTTTTT	CASSRGAEITGELFF
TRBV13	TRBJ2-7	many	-	TGTGCCAGCAGCCCTCGCCACCCCGGGTTCAACGAGCAGTACTTC	CASSPRHPGFNEQYF
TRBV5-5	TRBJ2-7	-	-	TGTGCCAGCAGCTTAGGACAGCCAGAAACCTACGAGCAGTACTTC	CASSLGQPETYEQYF
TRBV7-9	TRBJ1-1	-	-	TGTGCCAGCAGCTCCAGGACTGCAATGAACACTGAAGCTTTCTTT	CASSSRTAMNTEAFF
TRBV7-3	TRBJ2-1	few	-	TGTGCCAGCAGCCCACCGGGGGGCGCCTACAATGAGCAGTTCTTC	CASSPPGGAYNEQFF
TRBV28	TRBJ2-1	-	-	TGTGCCAGCACCGAGGGATACAATGAGCAGTTCTTC	CASTEGYNEQFF
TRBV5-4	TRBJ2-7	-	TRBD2	TGTGCCAGCAGCCACCTCGGAGGACTAGCTCAGTACGAGCAGTACTTC	CASSHLGGLAQYEQYF
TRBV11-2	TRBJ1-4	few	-	TGTGCCAGCAGGAGCGCGGGGGGTGAAAAACTGTTTTTT	CASRSAGGEKLFF
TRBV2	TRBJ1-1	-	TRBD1	TGTGCCAGCAGTGAACGGACAGGGCGAACTGAAGCTTTCTTT	CASSERTGRTEAFF
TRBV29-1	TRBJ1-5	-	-	TGCAGCGTAGCCGGGGAAGGAAGCCAGCCCCAGCATTTT	CSVAGEGSQPQHF
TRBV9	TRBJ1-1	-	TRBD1	TGTGCCAGCAGCGTAGGACAGGGGGGTAACACTGAAGCTTTCTTT	CASSVGQGGNTEAFF
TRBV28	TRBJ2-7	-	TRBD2	TGTGCCAGCAGGACTAGCGGGAGCTCCTACGAGCAGTACTTC	CASRTSGSSYEQYF
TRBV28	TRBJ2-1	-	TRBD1	TGTGCCACCGAGAGGACAGGGCACTACAATGAGCAGTTCTTC	CATERTGHYNEQFF
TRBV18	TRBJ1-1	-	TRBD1	TGTGCCAGCTCCGAAGACAGGGTGAACACTGAAGCTTTCTTT	CASSEDRVNTEAFF
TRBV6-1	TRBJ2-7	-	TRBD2	TGTGCCAGCAGTGGGACTAGCGGGAGGGCCAAAGCCTACGAGCAGTACTTC	CASSGTSGRAKAYEQYF